This T cell receptor (beta chain) came from a study of T-cell reconstitution after alpha-beta-depleted transplantation in children. Trimming took off 6 bases at V and 3 bases at J, with 5 bases between the two ends. CDR1 and CDR2 (germline): MNHEY, SVGAGI. CDR3 length equals 12 residues. As it was prepared, the TCRbeta library received unique molecular identifiers. TCRdb fed the PCR reads into MiXCR, producing one record per CDR3 protein. The sample shows some 500,000 distinct CDR3 sequences, around 16% of them seen only once. The rearrangement joins TRBV6-5 to TRBJ1-4; no firm D call. This material consisted of PBMCs from the stem cell graft donor, taken from the stem cell graft. This sequence originates from a human donor who donated a stem cell graft to a child with acute lymphoblastic leukemia. CDR3 coding DNA: TGTGCCAGCAGCCCGGCTAATGAAAAACTGTTTTTT. Protein: CASSPANEKLFF.